This TCR beta chain derives from a study of vaccination effects on CD4 cells after COVID-19. Per the germline V gene, CDR1 is LGHDT and CDR2 is YNNKEL (reference sequence). After removal of 5 bases from V and 2 bases from J, the junction contained 2 bases not matched to a gene. The CDR3 contains 14 residues. The study, taken as a whole, reports: Convalescent patients were scarce, and early post-infection timepoints were absent.

This clone appeared once. The antigen is undetermined. Expansion with viral peptide pools was applied to antigen-specific CD4+ T cells by the ViraFEST assay prior to sequencing. Isolation of CD4+ T cells took place after nine to ten days of culture. Infection dated between March and December 2020, before the Alpha, Beta and Delta variants reached the United States. A half-volume exchange with IL-2 medium occurred on days 3 and 7. TCRdb's copy holds only in-frame clones and misses some; the assay was immunoSEQ multiplex PCR. The sample lists under 80,000 clones, around 70% occurring once. The receptor's source is a human donor who had a prior SARS-CoV-2 infection. The sample was CD4+ T cells from PBMCs cultured with HIV peptides, taken before COVID-19 vaccination. Sample subset: HIV-1 Nef peptide pool negative control/reference culture. The chain employs TRBV3-1 (or the pseudogene TRBV3-2) and TRBJ2-4, with 8 positions matching TRBD1. CDR3 DNA: TGTGCCAGCAGCGACAGGGGATCCAAAAACATTCAGTACTTC. This translates into CASSDRGSKNIQYF.